The rows below give T cell receptor beta chains drawn from one sample of a study of identical twins. One entry per CDR3 protein results from TCRdb running MiXCR on the 5' RACE reads. The sample has 1.5 million to 2 million distinct CDR3 sequences; around 29% are singletons. Material for sequencing was cord blood. The receptors here all came from a newborn girl in good health. Each CDR3 is given with its conserved first and last residue. D genes are given only for firm matches. Clone sizes are given selectively: once, few, many, or a class where the clone is expanded.

>TRBJ1-2|TRBD1|-|TRBV28
TGTGCCAGCAGTGAAGAGGCAGGGGGCCACTATGGCTACACCTTC
CASSEEAGGHYGYTF
>TRBJ1-1|-|-|TRBV27
TGTGCCAGCAGAGGGGCAGGCACTGAAGCTTTCTTT
CASRGAGTEAFF
>TRBJ2-5|-|-|TRBV7-8
TGTGCCAGCAGCTTACGGCAGGGTAAAAAGACCCAGTACTTC
CASSLRQGKKTQYF
>TRBJ1-1|TRBD1|few|TRBV20-1
TGCAGTGCTAGTTTCAGGGGGATGAACACTGAAGCTTTCTTT
CSASFRGMNTEAFF
>TRBJ2-1|TRBD2|once|TRBV14
TGTGCCAGCAGCCAAGAATCGGCTAGCGGGAGAAGGGAGCAGTTATTC
CASSQESASGRREQLF
>TRBJ2-1|-|-|TRBV24-1
TGTGCCACCAGTGATTTGTACAGCAATGAGCAGTTCTTC
CATSDLYSNEQFF
>TRBJ2-1|-|few|TRBV5-6
TGTGCCAGCAGCTCCCGGTCGGGCAATGAGCAGTTCTTC
CASSSRSGNEQFF
>TRBJ2-3|-|-|TRBV12-3/TRBV12-4
TGTGCCAGCAGTTTCCGGGACTTCGTAGATACGCAGTATTTT
CASSFRDFVDTQYF
>TRBJ1-4|TRBD1|-|TRBV28
TGTGCCAGCAGTTTCCCCAGGGGGCGGGAAAAACTGTTTTTT
CASSFPRGREKLFF
>TRBJ2-5|TRBD2|-|TRBV27
TGTGCCAGCAGACGGGAGGGCTACAATGAGCAGTACTTC
CASRREGYNEQYF
>TRBJ2-5|-|few|TRBV20-1
TGCAGTGCCCCGAACCGGCTCCAAGAGACCCAGTACTTC
CSAPNRLQETQYF
>TRBJ2-4|TRBD2|-|TRBV29-1
TGCAGCGTCCGGACTAGCGGGAGAGCTTACAATGAGCAGTACTTC
CSVRTSGRAYNEQYF
>TRBJ2-5|-|few|TRBV24-1
TGTGCCACCAGTTTGGCAGGGGATATTCAAGAGACCCAGTACTTC
CATSLAGDIQETQYF
>TRBJ2-3|-|-|TRBV10-3
TGTGCCATCAGTGTCGGGATCGGCACAGATACGCAGTATTTT
CAISVGIGTDTQYF
>TRBJ2-3|TRBD2|once|TRBV7-6
TGTGCCAGCAGCACAGGGACTAGCGGGGTAGATACGCAGTATTTT
CASSTGTSGVDTQYF
>TRBJ1-5|TRBD1|few|TRBV4-1
TGCGCCAGCAGCCACGAGACAGGGAGGGGTCAGCCCCAGCATTTT
CASSHETGRGQPQHF
>TRBJ1-2|-|-|TRBV20-1
TGCAGTGCTAGACGGGGGGGCGACTATGGCTACACCTTC
CSARRGGDYGYTF
>TRBJ1-5|TRBD1|-|TRBV5-1
TGCGCCAGCAGTCCCGGGACAGGGGGCTGGAGCAATCAGCCCCAGCATTTT
CASSPGTGGWSNQPQHF
>TRBJ2-7|-|-|TRBV28
TGTGCCAGCACCATCAGGCCCCACGAGCAGTACTTC
CASTIRPHEQYF
>TRBJ2-1|TRBD2|-|TRBV10-1
TGCGCCAGCAGTGAGTCGAGTATAGCGGGGAAGGACTACGAGCAGTTCTTC
CASSESSIAGKDYEQFF
>TRBJ1-4|-|few|TRBV7-9
TGTGCCAGCAGCTTTCGGTCCTTTGCAACTAATGAAAAACTGTTTTTT
CASSFRSFATNEKLFF
>TRBJ2-1|-|-|TRBV3-1
TGTGCCAGCAGCCAAGTTTCCGGGAGAGGGGGTAGGAATGAGCAGTTCTTC
CASSQVSGRGGRNEQFF
>TRBJ2-1|-|-|TRBV9
TGTGCCAGCAGCGTATTGGCGGGCTCGGATGAGCAGTTCTTC
CASSVLAGSDEQFF
>TRBJ1-2|-|-|TRBV14
TGTGCCAGCAGCCAAGTCACAAGTGGCTACACCTTC
CASSQVTSGYTF
>TRBJ2-3|-|-|TRBV28
TGTGCCAGCAGTTTATCCCGAATCGGACGCAAAGACACAGATACGCAGTATTTT
CASSLSRIGRKDTDTQYF
>TRBJ2-5|-|many|TRBV12-3/TRBV12-4
TGTGCCAGCAGCTTTCTGCGGGGAGAGACCCAGTACTTC
CASSFLRGETQYF
>TRBJ2-5|-|-|TRBV7-9
TGTGCCAGCAGCTCTCAGGGTTTCGAGGAGACCCAGTACTTC
CASSSQGFEETQYF
>TRBJ2-7|-|few|TRBV20-1
TGCAGTGAAGTACCACAGGGCCCTGGCGAGCAGTACTTC
CSEVPQGPGEQYF
>TRBJ2-7|TRBD2|-|TRBV10-3
TGTGCCATCAGCGCCGCGGGACTAGCGGGAACGTTCGAGCAGTACTTC
CAISAAGLAGTFEQYF
>TRBJ1-4|TRBD1|few|TRBV11-2
TGTGCCAGCAGCTTGGGACAGGGGGCTAGAGTAAAACTGTTTTTT
CASSLGQGARVKLFF
>TRBJ2-1|-|many|TRBV20-1
TGCAGTGCCAAAAGCCGAGTGGGGGCTCGCTCCTACAATGAGCAGTTCTTC
CSAKSRVGARSYNEQFF
>TRBJ1-2|-|-|TRBV12-3/TRBV12-4
TGTGCCAGCAGTTTTTGGGACTATGGCTACACCTTC
CASSFWDYGYTF
>TRBJ2-1|-|few|TRBV24-1
TGTGCCGTCGGGGGGCCAAACAATGAGCAGTTCTTC
CAVGGPNNEQFF
>TRBJ2-3|TRBD1|-|TRBV20-1
TGCAGCGGAGGACAGGCCCCCGGGGCAGATACGCAGTATTTT
CSGGQAPGADTQYF
>TRBJ2-2|-|-|TRBV28
TGTGCCAGCAGTTTATTCCAGAACACCGGGGAGCTGTTTTTT
CASSLFQNTGELFF
>TRBJ1-1|-|few|TRBV7-2
TGTGCCAGCAGCTTACATTACAAGGGAAGTGGGGGAATGAACACTGAAGCTTTCTTT
CASSLHYKGSGGMNTEAFF
>TRBJ2-3|-|few|TRBV7-9
TGTGCCAGCAGGCCCCCAGGGACAGATACGCAGTATTTT
CASRPPGTDTQYF
>TRBJ1-1|-|few|TRBV5-1
TGCGCCAGCAGCTTGGAGGGTATGGGCAATTCGAACACTGAAGCTTTCTTT
CASSLEGMGNSNTEAFF
>TRBJ2-1|-|few|TRBV2
TGTGCCACCCGACCAAGGGTAGGGTACAATGAGCAGTTCTTC
CATRPRVGYNEQFF
>TRBJ1-6|TRBD1|-|TRBV4-2
TGTGCCAGCAGCCAAGTACAGGGGGCGAAATATAATTCACCCCTCCACTTT
CASSQVQGAKYNSPLHF
>TRBJ1-2|TRBD1|-|TRBV6-1
TGTGCCAGCAGCGCCCCTCCCCCGGGACAGGGGTACTATGGCTACACCTTC
CASSAPPPGQGYYGYTF
>TRBJ2-1|TRBD2|few|TRBV6-2/TRBV6-3
TGTGCCAGCAGTCAGACTAGCCCGAGCTCCTACAATGAGCAGTTCTTC
CASSQTSPSSYNEQFF
>TRBJ2-7|TRBD2|-|TRBV6-5
TGTGCCAGCAGTTACGACGGGACTAGCGGACCCTACGAGCAGTACTTC
CASSYDGTSGPYEQYF
>TRBJ1-2|-|few|TRBV9
TGTGCCAGCAGCGGGAAAGGGAGGTATGGCTACACCTTC
CASSGKGRYGYTF
>TRBJ1-1|-|-|TRBV7-2
TGTGCCAGCAGCACTCCGGAGGCCCGGGACACTGAAGCTTTCTTT
CASSTPEARDTEAFF
>TRBJ2-1|-|few|TRBV4-1
TGCGCCAGCAGCCAAGAGGCCAGCCAACCCTACAATGAGCAGTTCTTC
CASSQEASQPYNEQFF